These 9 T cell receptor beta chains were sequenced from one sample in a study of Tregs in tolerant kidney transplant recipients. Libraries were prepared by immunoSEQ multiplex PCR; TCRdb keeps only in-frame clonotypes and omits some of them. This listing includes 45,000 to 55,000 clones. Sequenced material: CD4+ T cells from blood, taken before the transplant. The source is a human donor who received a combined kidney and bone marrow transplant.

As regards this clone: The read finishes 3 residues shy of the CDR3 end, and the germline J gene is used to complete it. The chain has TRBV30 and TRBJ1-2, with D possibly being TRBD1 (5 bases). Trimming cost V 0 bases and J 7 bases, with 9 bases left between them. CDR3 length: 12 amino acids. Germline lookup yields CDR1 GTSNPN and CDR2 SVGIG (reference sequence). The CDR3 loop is CAWSVWGGGYTF. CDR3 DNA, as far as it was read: TGTGCCTGGAGTGTATGGGGGGGTGGC.

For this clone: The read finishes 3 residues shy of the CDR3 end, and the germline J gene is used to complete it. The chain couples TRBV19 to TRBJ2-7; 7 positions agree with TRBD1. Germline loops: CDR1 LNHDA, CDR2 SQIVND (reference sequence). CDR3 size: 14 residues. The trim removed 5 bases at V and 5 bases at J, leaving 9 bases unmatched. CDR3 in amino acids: CASSLRTGWNEQYF. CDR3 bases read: TGTGCCAGTAGTCTTAGGACAGGCTGGAACGAG. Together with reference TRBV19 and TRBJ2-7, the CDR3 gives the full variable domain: DGGITQSPKYLFRKEGQNVTLSCEQNLNHDAMYWYRQDPGQGLRLIYYSQIVNDFQKGDIAEGYSVSREKKESFPLTVTSAQKNPTAFYLCASSLRTGWNEQYFGPGTRLTVT.

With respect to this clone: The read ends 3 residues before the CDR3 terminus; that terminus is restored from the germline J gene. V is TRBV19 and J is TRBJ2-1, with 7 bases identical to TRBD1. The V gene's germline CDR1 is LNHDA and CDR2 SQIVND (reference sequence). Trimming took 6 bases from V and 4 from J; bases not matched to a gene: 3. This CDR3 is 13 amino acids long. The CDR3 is CASRPGQYNEQFF. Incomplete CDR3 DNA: TGTGCCAGTAGGCCGGGACAGTACAATGAG.

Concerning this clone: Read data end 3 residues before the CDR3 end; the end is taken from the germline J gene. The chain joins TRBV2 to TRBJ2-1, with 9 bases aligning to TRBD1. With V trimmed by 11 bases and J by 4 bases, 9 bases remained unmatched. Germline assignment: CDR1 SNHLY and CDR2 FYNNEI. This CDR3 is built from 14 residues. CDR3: CASRPGTGYNEQFF. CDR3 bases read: TGTGCCTCCCGACCGGGGACAGGGTACAATGAG.

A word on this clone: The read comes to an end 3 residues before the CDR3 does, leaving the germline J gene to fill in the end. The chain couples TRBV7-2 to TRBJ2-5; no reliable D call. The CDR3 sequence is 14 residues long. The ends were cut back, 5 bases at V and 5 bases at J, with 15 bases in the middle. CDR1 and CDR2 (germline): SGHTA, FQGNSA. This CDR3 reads CASSPPPTGETQYF. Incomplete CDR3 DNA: TGTGCCAGCAGCCCCCCCCCGACTGGGGAGACC.

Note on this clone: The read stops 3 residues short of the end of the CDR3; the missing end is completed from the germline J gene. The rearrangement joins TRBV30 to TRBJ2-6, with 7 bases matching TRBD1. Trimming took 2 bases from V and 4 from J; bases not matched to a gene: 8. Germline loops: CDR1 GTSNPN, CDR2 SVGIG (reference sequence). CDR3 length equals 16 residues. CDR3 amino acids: CAWSKDRVNGANVLTF. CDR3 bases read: TGTGCCTGGAGTAAAGACAGGGTGAACGGGGCCAACGTC.

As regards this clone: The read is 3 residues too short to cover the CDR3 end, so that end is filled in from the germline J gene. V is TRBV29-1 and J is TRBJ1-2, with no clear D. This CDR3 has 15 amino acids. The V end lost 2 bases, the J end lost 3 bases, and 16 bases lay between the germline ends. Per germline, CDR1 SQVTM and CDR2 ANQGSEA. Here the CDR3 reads CSVECARGYDYGYTF. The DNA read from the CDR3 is TGCAGCGTTGAATGTGCCCGGGGATATGACTATGGC. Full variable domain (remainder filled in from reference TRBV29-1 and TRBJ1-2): SAVISQKPSRDICQRGTSLTIQCQVDSQVTMMFWYRQQPGQSLTLIATANQGSEATYESGFVIDKFPISRPNLTFSTLTVSNMSPEDSSIYLCSVECARGYDYGYTFGSGTRLTVV.

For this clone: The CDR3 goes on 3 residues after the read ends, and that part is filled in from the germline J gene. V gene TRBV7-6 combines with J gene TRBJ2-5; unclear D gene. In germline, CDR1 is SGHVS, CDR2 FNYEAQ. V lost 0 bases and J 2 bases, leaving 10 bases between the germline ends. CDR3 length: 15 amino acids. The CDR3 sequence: CASSLALSIQETQYF. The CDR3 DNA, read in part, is TGTGCCAGCAGCTTAGCGTTGTCTATACAAGAGACC.

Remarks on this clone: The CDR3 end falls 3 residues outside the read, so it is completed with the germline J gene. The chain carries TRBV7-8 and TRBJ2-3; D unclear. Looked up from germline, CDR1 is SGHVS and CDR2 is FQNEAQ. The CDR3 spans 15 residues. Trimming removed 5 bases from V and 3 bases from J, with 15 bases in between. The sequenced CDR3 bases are TGTGCCAGCAGCCCAAGGCAGAAATTGACAGATACG. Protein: CASSPRQKLTDT. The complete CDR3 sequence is CASSPRQKLTDTQYF. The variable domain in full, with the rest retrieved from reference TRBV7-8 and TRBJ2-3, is GAGVSQSPRYKVAKRGQDVALRCDPISGHVSLFWYQQALGQGPEFLTYFQNEAQLDKSGLPSDRFFAERPEGSVSTLKIQRTQQEDSAVYLCASSPRQKLTDTQYFGPGTRLTVL.